A single sample gave rise to the 11 T cell receptor beta chains below, sequenced in a study of breast tumors, draining lymph nodes, adjacent tissues (dated by TCRdb to about 2016). Lymph node samples were obtained from the axillary draining lymph nodes of breast cancer patients. The library was made by multiplex PCR. The reads were generated on an Illumina HiSeq 2000. TCRdb took the public reads, trimmed them with fastp at Q25, ran MiXCR for clone calling and kept in-frame beta chains. Every distinct CDR3 protein forms one entry, paired with its most common genes and DNA. For this sample there are roughly 80,000 distinct CDR3 sequences; roughly 19% appear just once. The ten largest clonotypes hold 2% to 2.5% of the sample. Source material: axillary lymph node tissue. These receptors came from a female donor with breast cancer. Some clones in this sample may be carry-over from other donors' samples.

J is TRBJ2-4 and V is TRBV9; 8 bases are shared with TRBD2. J was trimmed by 6 bases and V by 0 bases; bases with no gene match: 5. The CDR3 spans 15 residues. Germline CDR1 and CDR2: SGDLS and YYNGEE. CDR3 loop: CASSVGGGRRNIQYF. The CDR3 DNA is TGTGCCAGCAGCGTAGGCGGGGGGCGTCGAAACATTCAGTACTTC.

Ten or more counts support this clonotype. The chain employs TRBV11-2 and TRBJ2-1; TRBD2 matches at 9 bases. The germline V gene encodes CDR1 SGHAT and CDR2 FQNNGV. The CDR3 covers 17 residues. V gave up 2 bases and J gave up 4 bases; unmatched junction bases: 9. This CDR3 reads CASSLSRSGRGYNEQFF. CDR3 DNA sequence: TGTGCCAGCAGCTTATCTCGTAGCGGGAGAGGATACAATGAGCAGTTCTTC.

This clonotype was counted ten times or more. This chain uses TRBV19 with TRBJ2-1; 7 bases match TRBD1. Germline V gene sequence: CDR1 LNHDA, CDR2 SQIVND (reference sequence). The CDR3 loop spans 14 amino acids. The ends lost 6 bases at V and 1 base at J; junction bases unmatched: 3. The CDR3 nucleotides are TGTGCCAGTAGCCTGACAGGGTCCTACAATGAGCAGTTCTTC. Translating gives CASSLTGSYNEQFF.

In its sample, this clonotype is medium-sized. V gene TRBV20-1 combines with J gene TRBJ1-2, with D hard to call. CDR3 length: 11 amino acids. V shed 6 bases and J shed 8 bases, with 13 bases lying between them. Germline V gives CDR1 DFQATT, CDR2 SNEGSKA (reference sequence). This chain's CDR3 is CSAPFGEGYTF. DNA for the CDR3: TGCAGTGCCCCCTTCGGTGAGGGCTACACCTTC.

This clonotype showed up many times. The chain combines TRBV7-9 with TRBJ2-2; D unresolved. The CDR3 spans 13 residues. V shed 1 base and J shed 8 bases, with 8 bases lying between them. Germline V lookup: CDR1 SEHNR, CDR2 FQNEAQ (reference sequence). For the CDR3, the DNA is TGTGCCAGCAGCTTAGGTTCCTGGGGGGAGCTGTTTTTT. Encoded protein: CASSLGSWGELFF.

This clonotype has a handful of counts. The chain is built from TRBV7-2 and TRBJ2-4, with TRBD2 matching over 13 bases. CDR3 length: 16 residues. Germline CDR1 reads SGHTA; CDR2 reads FQGNSA. The V and J ends lost 5 bases and 6 bases, in that order; junction bases with no gene match: 7. The CDR3 DNA follows: TGTGCCAGCAGCACAGGGGGACTAGCGGGGTTAAACATTCAGTACTTC. Protein sequence: CASSTGGLAGLNIQYF.

This clonotype was recorded at least ten times. The V call is TRBV6-2 or TRBV6-3, the J call TRBJ1-5; maybe TRBD1 (5 bases). This CDR3 has 15 residues. Trimming took off 4 bases at V and 3 bases at J, with 13 bases between the two ends. Germline CDR1 and CDR2: MNHEY and SVGEGT. This CDR3 is CASSSRQGHNQPQHF. CDR3 nucleotides: TGTGCCAGCAGTTCTCGTCAGGGTCACAATCAGCCCCAGCATTTT.

In this sample, this clonotype turned up many times. As DNA, the CDR3 is TGCGCCAGCAGTGAGTCGAGGGGCGCGGGCGATGAGCAGTTCTTC. Translation gives CASSESRGAGDEQFF. The chain carries TRBV10-1 and TRBJ2-1; the D call may be TRBD1 or TRBD2 (5 bases each). Germline V CDR1 and CDR2: WNHNN, SYGVQD (reference sequence). The CDR3 has 15 residues. The V end lost 0 bases, the J end lost 8 bases, and 14 bases lay between the germline ends.

The V gene is TRBV3-1, the J gene TRBJ2-4; 10 bases align to TRBD1. After removal of 4 bases from V and 13 bases from J, the junction contained 4 bases not matched to a gene. The CDR3 is 12 residues long. Germline V gene lookup returns CDR1 LGHDT and CDR2 YNNKEL (reference sequence). CDR3 residues: CASSPQGQGQYF. The CDR3 nucleotides are TGTGCCAGCAGCCCTCAGGGACAGGGGCAGTACTTC.

This clonotype was seen ten or more times. The chain recombines TRBV11-3 with TRBJ2-7, with TRBD1 matching 9 bases. This CDR3 has 16 amino acids. The germline V gene encodes CDR1 SGHNT and CDR2 YENEEA. Losses at the gene ends were 6 bases for V and 4 bases for J; bases not matched to a gene: 13. The CDR3 coding sequence is TGTGCCAGCAGTTTCCGGACAACAGGGGGCCTTTACGAGCAGTACTTC. It translates to CASSFRTTGGLYEQYF.

This clonotype appeared many times. The chain links TRBV20-1 to TRBJ2-5; D not certain. V was shortened by 2 bases and J by 2 bases, with 6 bases between the two germline ends. This CDR3 is 12 amino acids long. Germline assignment: CDR1 DFQATT and CDR2 SNEGSKA (reference sequence). In DNA, the CDR3 is TGCAGTGCTAGAATTGTGCAAGAGACCCAGTACTTC. It is translated as CSARIVQETQYF.